The source of this TCR beta chain is a study of Graves' ophthalmopathy and Graves' hyperthyroidism. Study-wide context: Peripheral blood was obtained at first diagnosis, ahead of any treatment.

The V end lost 6 bases, the J end lost 5 bases, and 11 bases lay between the germline ends. The CDR3 is made up of 14 amino acids. Among the hyperthyroidism patients, all were newly diagnosed, aged 18 to 65, with under 2 months' duration. Amplification of TCR beta CDR3 regions used RNA transcripts. First-round RT-PCR with HTBI primers preceded a second-round multiplex PCR. Each CDR3 protein is one row after TCRdb ran MiXCR on the multiplex PCR reads. The repertoire holds over 500,000 distinct CDR3 sequences, with roughly 20% as singletons. The sample holds many counts of this clonotype. The TCR comes from a woman younger than 30 with stable Graves' hyperthyroidism. Some clones in this sample may be carry-over from other donors' samples. The chain is built from TRBV12-3 or TRBV12-4 and TRBJ1-6; D not resolved. Material: peripheral blood. CDR3 in amino acids: CASSISRHNSPLHF. Here the CDR3 DNA reads TGTGCCAGCAGCATCTCCAGGCATAATTCACCCCTCCACTTT.